This passage covers 9 T cell receptor beta chains from one sample sequenced in a study of CD4 T cells in relation to SARS-CoV-2 and coronaviruses (dated by TCRdb to 2020 to 2023). CD4+ T cells from unexposed donors were collected before the COVID-19 pandemic (2011-2018). The EasySep CD4+ T cell isolation kit was used to isolate CD4+ T cells once the cultures had run for more than 8 days. The library was produced with the immunoSEQ multiplex PCR assay. TCRdb's version of the immuneACCESS table is confined to in-frame rearrangements and falls short of the full clone set. An unresolved V gene accounts for under half of the shortfall where checked; the remainder is of unknown origin. In all, the sample holds approximately 26,000 clones, and 73% of those were seen once. The ten largest clones take up roughly 21% of the sample. What these receptors recognize is not known. The sequenced sample consisted of CD4+ T cells from PBMCs, cultured in vitro. All receptors derive from a human donor in good health.

The rearrangement joins TRBV6-2 or TRBV6-3 to TRBJ2-1, with 10 bases lining up with TRBD2. CDR3 size: 15 residues. With 2 bases clipped from V and 8 bases from J, the junction kept 6 bases outside the gene matches. From germline, CDR1 is MNHEY and CDR2 SVGEGT. CDR3 amino acids: CASSYQAGGRDEQFF. The CDR3 coding sequence is TGTGCCAGCAGTTACCAAGCGGGAGGGCGCGATGAGCAGTTCTTC.

The chain combines TRBV6-5 with TRBJ2-1, with 9 bases that match TRBD2. Germline V lookup: CDR1 MNHEY, CDR2 SVGAGI. The CDR3 consists of 15 residues. The V and J ends lost 10 bases and 2 bases, in that order; junction bases with no gene match: 9. The CDR3 nucleotides are TGTGCCAACGGGGCTAGCGGGGCGGCCTACAATGAGCAGTTCTTC. As protein: CANGASGAAYNEQFF.

The rearrangement links TRBV9 to TRBJ1-1; tentatively, D is TRBD1 (6 bases). Germline values: CDR1 SGDLS, CDR2 YYNGEE. V gave up 4 bases and J gave up 0 bases, with 19 bases separating them. The CDR3 totals 17 residues. CDR3 amino acids: CASSPLKAGVMNTEAFF. In DNA form, the CDR3 reads TGTGCCAGCAGCCCCCTCAAGGCAGGGGTTATGAACACTGAAGCTTTCTTT. The variable domain in full, completed from reference TRBV9 and TRBJ1-1, reads DSGVTQTPKHLITATGQRVTLRCSPRSGDLSVYWYQQSLDQGLQFLIQYYNGEERAKGNILERFSAQQFPDLHSELNLSSLELGDSALYFCASSPLKAGVMNTEAFFGQGTRLTVV.

The J gene is TRBJ2-3, the V gene TRBV4-3; 10 nucleotides match TRBD2. The germline V gene has CDR1 LGHNA and CDR2 YSLEER. There are 19 residues in the CDR3. V was clipped by 4 bases and J by 1 base; unmatched bases: 14. The CDR3 DNA reads as TGCGCCAGCAGCCCTCGATATCTAGCGGGAGCGGGGGGCACAGATACGCAGTATTTT. Protein sequence: CASSPRYLAGAGGTDTQYF.

This clone was observed once. The chain recombines TRBV29-1 with TRBJ2-3; 7 bases are a match to TRBD2. Germline V gene sequence: CDR1 SQVTM, CDR2 ANQGSEA. The CDR3 has 13 amino acids. V lost 1 base to trimming and J lost 4 bases; unmatched junction nucleotides: 2. The CDR3 here is CSVEVGGADTQYF. CDR3 bases: TGCAGCGTTGAAGTTGGGGGGGCAGATACGCAGTATTTT.

The V call is TRBV5-5, the J call TRBJ2-7; D is possibly TRBD2 (6 bases). Germline V gene lookup returns CDR1 SGHKS and CDR2 YYEKEE (reference sequence). The V and J ends lost 0 bases and 5 bases respectively, with 12 bases between them. The CDR3 has 14 residues. The CDR3 DNA follows: TGTGCCAGCAGCTTGGCCGGGACTCCCCACGAGCAGTACTTC. Its protein product is CASSLAGTPHEQYF. Using reference TRBV5-5 and TRBJ2-7 for the parts outside the CDR3, the full variable domain is DAGVTQSPTHLIKTRGQQVTLRCSPISGHKSVSWYQQVLGQGPQFIFQYYEKEERGRGNFPDRFSARQFPNYSSELNVNALLLGDSALYLCASSLAGTPHEQYFGPGTRLTVT.

Within the sample, this clone is medium-sized. The chain is built from TRBV9 and TRBJ1-3; TRBD1 matches at 7 bases. The CDR3 loop spans 14 amino acids. J gave up 4 bases and V 4 bases, and 5 bases lay outside the gene matches. The V gene's germline CDR1 is SGDLS and CDR2 YYNGEE. CDR3 residues: CASSPQQGGNTIYF. The CDR3 DNA reads TGTGCCAGCAGCCCCCAACAGGGGGGAAACACCATATATTTT.

The CDR3 spells CASSFLGQGNEQFF. CDR3 in DNA: TGTGCCAGCAGCTTTCTGGGACAGGGAAATGAGCAGTTCTTC. This chain uses TRBV5-6 with TRBJ2-1, with 9 bases that match TRBD1. CDR1 and CDR2 (germline): SGHDT, YYEEEE. J was trimmed by 7 bases and V by 2 bases; bases with no gene match: 4. There are 14 residues in the CDR3.

J is TRBJ2-5 and V is TRBV5-4; 16 bases line up with TRBD2. Germline CDR1 is SGHNT and CDR2 is YYREEE (reference sequence). Unmatched junction bases numbered 6, after V lost 3 bases and J lost 4 bases. This CDR3 is 17 amino acids long. The CDR3 DNA is TGTGCCAGCAGCTCCGGGACTAGCGGGAGGGCCGGAGAGACCCAGTACTTC. Its protein is CASSSGTSGRAGETQYF.